Listed below are T cell receptor beta chains from one sample, sequenced in a study of CD4 T cells in relation to SARS-CoV-2 and coronaviruses. Libraries were prepared by immunoSEQ multiplex PCR; TCRdb keeps only in-frame clonotypes and omits some of them. The sample has roughly 30,000 clones, 76% seen once. These receptors have no identified antigens. The sample taken for sequencing was CD4+ T cells from PBMCs, cultured in vitro. These receptor sequences come from a human donor in good health. Both conserved end residues are part of each CDR3. Each record gives: J gene, D gene, V gene, clone size, CDR3 protein, CDR3 DNA. D genes are given only for firm matches. Clone size is shown for a subset of rows, as once, few, many or a class of expanded clone.

J: TRBJ2-5
D: -
V: TRBV5-1
size: -
CDR3: CASTEAGADETQYF
DNA: TGCGCCAGCACTGAGGCAGGGGCCGACGAGACCCAGTACTTC

J: TRBJ2-7
D: -
V: TRBV5-1
size: -
CDR3: CASSVTRNEQYF
DNA: TGCGCCAGCAGCGTCACTCGGAACGAGCAGTACTTC

J: TRBJ2-1
D: -
V: TRBV7-2
size: -
CDR3: CASSGASSYNEQFF
DNA: TGTGCCAGCAGCGGGGCGAGCTCCTACAATGAGCAGTTCTTC

J: TRBJ1-2
D: TRBD1
V: TRBV5-6
size: -
CDR3: CASSLDGTGSGYGYTF
DNA: TGTGCCAGCAGCTTGGACGGGACAGGGTCGGGCTATGGCTACACCTTC

J: TRBJ2-6
D: -
V: TRBV7-6
size: -
CDR3: CASSLEVQISGANVLTF
DNA: TGTGCCAGCAGCTTAGAAGTTCAAATCTCTGGGGCCAACGTCCTGACTTTC

J: TRBJ2-1
D: -
V: TRBV21-1
size: -
CDR3: CASSKFEGFNEQFF
DNA: TGTGCCAGCAGCAAGTTTGAGGGATTCAATGAGCAGTTCTTC

J: TRBJ1-6
D: -
V: TRBV5-4
size: -
CDR3: CASSPRAKGNSPLHF
DNA: TGTGCCAGCAGCCCTCGGGCAAAGGGGAATTCACCCCTCCACTTT

J: TRBJ2-1
D: TRBD1
V: TRBV19
size: -
CDR3: CASSTGQGTINEQFF
DNA: TGTGCCAGTAGTACGGGACAGGGTACGATCAATGAGCAGTTCTTC

J: TRBJ1-2
D: -
V: TRBV9
size: -
CDR3: CASSTGSSGDKAVYGYTF
DNA: TGTGCCAGCAGCACCGGGTCGAGTGGGGACAAAGCGGTCTATGGCTACACCTTC

J: TRBJ1-6
D: -
V: TRBV21-1
size: -
CDR3: CASSTGDLGNSPLHF
DNA: TGTGCCAGCAGCACAGGGGACTTGGGTAATTCACCCCTCCACTTT

J: TRBJ2-2
D: TRBD1
V: TRBV9
size: -
CDR3: CASSVGTGLNTGELFF
DNA: TGTGCCAGCAGCGTAGGGACAGGCCTAAACACCGGGGAGCTGTTTTTT

J: TRBJ2-4
D: -
V: TRBV5-1
size: -
CDR3: CASSLAPVDIQYF
DNA: TGCGCCAGCAGCTTGGCTCCCGTGGACATTCAGTACTTC

J: TRBJ1-5
D: -
V: TRBV9
size: -
CDR3: CASSVENTFQPQHF
DNA: TGTGCCAGCAGCGTAGAGAACACCTTTCAGCCCCAGCATTTT

J: TRBJ2-7
D: TRBD2
V: TRBV10-1
size: -
CDR3: CASSEGSGDSDFSYEQYF
DNA: TGCGCCAGCAGTGAAGGAAGCGGGGACTCAGATTTCTCCTACGAGCAGTACTTC

J: TRBJ2-7
D: TRBD2
V: TRBV7-2
size: -
CDR3: CASSTSGAAYEQYF
DNA: TGTGCCAGCAGCACTAGCGGGGCCGCCTACGAGCAGTACTTC

J: TRBJ1-2
D: -
V: TRBV12-3/TRBV12-4
size: -
CDR3: CASSPQAYGYTF
DNA: TGTGCCAGCAGCCCGCAGGCCTATGGCTACACCTTC

J: TRBJ2-7
D: TRBD2
V: TRBV6-2/TRBV6-3
size: -
CDR3: CASSYLSLAGGPSYEQYF
DNA: TGTGCCAGCAGTTACCTTAGTCTTGCGGGAGGACCATCCTACGAGCAGTACTTC

J: TRBJ1-2
D: -
V: TRBV5-5
size: once
CDR3: CASSLDPRGENYGYTF
DNA: TGTGCCAGCAGCTTGGACCCTCGGGGGGAGAACTATGGCTACACCTTC

J: TRBJ1-2
D: -
V: TRBV19
size: -
CDR3: CASSIGGVNYGYTF
DNA: TGTGCCAGTAGTATAGGGGGGGTTAACTATGGCTACACCTTC

J: TRBJ2-1
D: TRBD1
V: TRBV5-4
size: -
CDR3: CASSLVGTGLYNEQFF
DNA: TGTGCCAGCAGCTTGGTGGGGACAGGGCTCTACAATGAGCAGTTCTTC

J: TRBJ1-1
D: TRBD1
V: TRBV18
size: once
CDR3: CASSPRAGGTEAFF
DNA: TGTGCCAGCTCACCACGGGCAGGGGGAACTGAAGCTTTCTTT

J: TRBJ1-1
D: TRBD1
V: TRBV7-9
size: -
CDR3: CASRLRGMNTEAFF
DNA: TGTGCCAGCAGACTCAGGGGGATGAACACTGAAGCTTTCTTT

J: TRBJ1-5
D: -
V: TRBV19
size: -
CDR3: CASNPTDISYSNQPQHF
DNA: TGTGCCAGTAACCCCACCGACATCTCCTATAGCAATCAGCCCCAGCATTTT

J: TRBJ2-3
D: -
V: TRBV6-5
size: -
CDR3: CASKTRGFVQYF
DNA: TGTGCCAGCAAAACCCGGGGTTTCGTCCAGTATTTT

J: TRBJ2-5
D: -
V: TRBV7-7
size: -
CDR3: CASSLGTPGETQYF
DNA: TGTGCCAGCAGCTTAGGCACCCCGGGGGAGACCCAGTACTTC

J: TRBJ1-5
D: -
V: TRBV30
size: few
CDR3: CAWSFEGRQPQHF
DNA: TGTGCCTGGAGTTTCGAAGGTCGCCAGCCCCAGCATTTT

J: TRBJ2-1
D: TRBD2
V: TRBV19
size: -
CDR3: CASSRWTSGSANEQFF
DNA: TGTGCCAGTAGTCGCTGGACTAGCGGGAGTGCGAATGAGCAGTTCTTC

J: TRBJ2-7
D: TRBD2
V: TRBV9
size: -
CDR3: CASSVGSGGTEGDYEQYF
DNA: TGTGCCAGCAGCGTAGGATCGGGGGGAACAGAGGGTGATTACGAGCAGTACTTC